This T cell receptor beta chain was obtained from a study of blood T cell repertoires in COVID-19. Across the study: The United States, Italy and Spain provided the acute and convalescent COVID-19 samples. Sources were T cells, B-cell-depleted T cells, or PBMCs; the material itself was cDNA or gDNA.

With 4 bases clipped from V and 8 bases from J, the junction kept 5 bases outside the gene matches. The germline CDR1 and CDR2 sequences are MDHEN and SYDVKM. The length of the CDR3 is 13 residues. In the study's own analysis: Researchers report that nucleated cell counts were estimated from reference gene primer amplification. Assay: immunoSEQ multiplex PCR; the TCRdb copy retains only in-frame clones and omits some. For V, J and clone size, that table is used; D and trimming come from the DNA. The data hold some 110,000 clones, with around 74% observed a single time. Recruited during active infection, patients (from Seattle) were subsequently followed longitudinally.

This TCR derives from an older man with COVID-19, enrolled during active disease. The chain joins TRBV28 to TRBJ2-4; 7 nucleotides match TRBD2. Specimen: peripheral blood. For the CDR3, the DNA is TGTGCCAGCAGTTATCAGGGAGGGGACATTCAGTACTTC. Its protein is CASSYQGGDIQYF.